These T cell receptor beta chains were read from a single sample in a study of T cells in Graves' hyperthyroidism and ophthalmopathy. In TCRdb, the multiplex PCR reads were re-called with MiXCR into one record per CDR3 protein. Of a few hundred thousand distinct CDR3 sequences in the sample, 46% are singletons; the top ten hold about 8.3%. The sample was peripheral blood or thyroid tissue (not recorded which). The source is a young woman with Graves' hyperthyroidism. Both conserved end residues are part of each CDR3. The D gene is left open where the match is weak. Expanded clones get a size class; other rows say once, few or many, or leave the size out.

CDR3aa,CDR3nt,j_gene,v_gene,abundance,d_gene
CSVEGTEERYTF,TGCAGCGTGGAGGGGACAGAGGAGAGGTACACCTTC,TRBJ1-2,TRBV29-1,-,TRBD1
CASSRLAVNTRELFF,TGTGCCAGCAGCAGACTAGCGGTCAACACCAGGGAGCTGTTTTTT,TRBJ2-2,TRBV9,-,TRBD2
CASSKKGQYQPQYF,TGTGCCAGCAGCAAGAAGGGACAGTATCAGCCCCAGTACTTC,TRBJ2-5,TRBV7-9,-,TRBD1
CASSLSAVQETQYF,TGTGCCAGCAGCTTAAGTGCGGTCCAAGAGACCCAGTACTTC,TRBJ2-5,TRBV7-2,-,-
CASSLPAASGTGGENTEAFF,TGTGCCAGCAGCCTCCCAGCGGCTTCCGGGACAGGGGGCGAGAACACTGAAGCTTTCTTT,TRBJ1-1,TRBV7-2,few,TRBD1
CATSDSRAGGEAFF,TGTGCCACCAGTGATTCCCGCGCAGGGGGTGAAGCTTTCTTT,TRBJ1-1,TRBV24-1,-,TRBD1
CASSPGRAHPSYEQYF,TGTGCCAGCAGCCCAGGCAGGGCCCACCCCTCCTACGAGCAGTACTTC,TRBJ2-7,TRBV7-9,-,-
CSASVGQGRYEQYF,TGCAGTGCTAGTGTTGGTCAGGGAAGGTACGAGCAGTACTTC,TRBJ2-7,TRBV20-1,many,-
CSAGYAQPQHF,TGCAGCGCAGGGTACGCTCAGCCCCAGCATTTT,TRBJ1-5,TRBV29-1,few,-
CSASVPVSLSGANVLTF,TGCAGTGCCTCGGTACCGGTTTCTCTCTCTGGGGCCAACGTCCTGACTTTC,TRBJ2-6,TRBV20-1,many,-
CSLGTGGEKLFF,TGCAGCTTGGGTACCGGCGGTGAAAAACTGTTTTTT,TRBJ1-4,TRBV20-1,-,-
CASSLGYPLRTEAFF,TGTGCCAGCAGCTTAGGGTATCCACTGAGGACTGAAGCTTTCTTT,TRBJ1-1,TRBV7-9,many,-
CASSLTRGTPGSGAPYEQYF,TGTGCCAGCAGCTTGACCCGTGGCACGCCCGGCTCGGGAGCACCCTACGAGCAGTACTTC,TRBJ2-7,TRBV5-8,many,-
CSAEEALGASYEQYF,TGCAGTGCTGAGGAAGCCCTGGGAGCCTCCTACGAGCAGTACTTC,TRBJ2-7,TRBV20-1,many,-
CAGKASGPYNEQYF,TGTGCCGGTAAGGCTAGCGGCCCCTACAATGAGCAGTACTTC,TRBJ2-7,TRBV2,-,TRBD2
CASSWGRQNTEAFF,TGTGCCAGTAGTTGGGGGAGACAGAACACTGAAGCTTTCTTT,TRBJ1-1,TRBV19,-,-
CASSRRDSELNYGYTF,TGTGCCAGCAGCCGTAGGGACAGCGAACTTAACTATGGCTACACCTTC,TRBJ1-2,TRBV5-1,-,TRBD1
CASSLNTKQYF,TGTGCCAGCAGCCTAAATACGAAGCAGTACTTC,TRBJ2-7,TRBV5-8,many,-
CASSPTGRGHEQYF,TGTGCCAGCAGCCCCACCGGGAGAGGCCACGAGCAGTACTTC,TRBJ2-7,TRBV6-5,few,-
CASSLRRDRELFF,TGTGCCAGCAGCTTACGTCGTGACAGGGAGCTGTTTTTT,TRBJ2-2,TRBV7-8,-,-
CATSVAGGDTGELFF,TGTGCCACCAGCGTAGCGGGAGGGGACACCGGGGAGCTGTTTTTT,TRBJ2-2,TRBV15,-,TRBD2
CASSQDHQREIHEQYF,TGCGCCAGCAGCCAAGATCATCAGCGGGAGATCCACGAGCAGTACTTC,TRBJ2-7,TRBV4-1,many,TRBD2
CASSPNHNRGETQYF,TGTGCCAGCAGTCCGAACCATAACCGGGGGGAGACCCAGTACTTC,TRBJ2-5,TRBV12-3/TRBV12-4,many,-
CSVEQGWDEQYF,TGCAGCGTGGAGCAGGGATGGGACGAGCAGTACTTC,TRBJ2-7,TRBV29-1,-,-
CSILGSGRAYEQYF,TGCAGCATATTGGGAAGCGGGAGGGCCTACGAGCAGTACTTC,TRBJ2-7,TRBV29-1,-,TRBD2
CSAPRRNTGGDGYTF,TGCAGTGCTCCCCGCCGTAATACAGGGGGCGATGGCTACACCTTC,TRBJ1-2,TRBV20-1,many,TRBD1
CASSDWQGNQPQHF,TGTGCCAGCAGTGATTGGCAGGGTAATCAGCCCCAGCATTTT,TRBJ1-5,TRBV2,once,-
CASSDVTGTTGYTF,TGTGCCAGCAGTGACGTGACAGGGACAACTGGCTACACCTTC,TRBJ1-2,TRBV6-1,-,TRBD1
CASSPGEGSNQPQHF,TGTGCCAGCAGCCCAGGGGAAGGTAGCAATCAGCCCCAGCATTTT,TRBJ1-5,TRBV14,many,-
CASSQDRGTVGNYEQYF,TGTGCCAGCAGCCAAGATCGAGGGACAGTTGGGAACTACGAGCAGTACTTC,TRBJ2-7,TRBV3-1,-,TRBD1
CASSVAGTANSPLHF,TGTGCCAGTAGTGTGGCCGGGACGGCTAATTCACCCCTCCACTTT,TRBJ1-6,TRBV19,-,-
CATSDLSSGRFYEQFF,TGTGCCACCAGTGATTTGTCTAGCGGGAGGTTTTATGAGCAGTTCTTC,TRBJ2-1,TRBV24-1,-,TRBD2
CSARMNSGNQPQHF,TGCAGTGCTAGGATGAATAGTGGCAATCAGCCCCAGCATTTT,TRBJ1-5,TRBV20-1,-,-
CASSGDQETQYF,TGCGCCAGCAGTGGGGACCAAGAGACCCAGTACTTC,TRBJ2-5,TRBV10-1,-,-